This T cell receptor (beta chain) is from a study of shared clonotypes between healthy human individuals (TCRdb year 2020). About the full investigation: A few men and two women, aged 18 to 49 years, made up the cohort. To increase sequencing depth and limit assay-specific biases, different laboratories used diverse techniques to prepare libraries and sequence TCR repertoires. For each donor, CD4 naive and CD4 memory were each run on three plates, CD8 naive on two plates, and CD8 memory on one plate. Each donor's leukapheresis produced roughly between roughly 0.9 and 9 billion PBMCs. Blood TCR repertoires of roughly 5 healthy adults were deeply sequenced to estimate repertoire size and the extent of clonotype sharing between individuals. Study-wide findings and limitations: Based on pairwise subsampling, the degree of clonotype sharing among donors was expected to be affected by sequencing depth. Naive subsets generally had larger estimated clonotype richness than memory subsets. Compared with non-shared clonotypes, the clonotypes found in all four sorted-subset donors had higher generation probabilities. Sampling was restricted to blood, and TCR repertoires in tissue are likely to differ from TCR repertoires in blood. The genetic and exposure-history diversity represented was limited by the small number of donors. Rarefaction of sorted-subset datasets indicated incomplete sequencing despite the large sequencing depth. Across a handful of donors, approximately 4.6% of naive CD4, roughly 3.5% of naive CD8, 2% to 2.5% of memory CD4, and under 0.45% of memory CD8 clonotypes were shared.

Trimming removed 5 bases from V and 7 bases from J; the gene matches leave 3 bases unexplained. The CDR3 runs 12 amino acids, cysteine and phenylalanine included. Left in the record is the CDR3 DNA by itself, 36 bases read in frame from the first base. The CDR1 and CDR2 encoded by the germline V gene are SGHRS and YFSETQ. On this clone: The antigen it binds to is not known. No qualities accompany the bases; no much larger clone lies one base away.

Donors were healthy HIV-negative adults with no recently reported acute infections or vaccinations. Every donor was a Caucasian adult living in Nashville, Tennessee, USA. CD4+ T cells were enriched by magnetic negative selection, after which naive cells were positively selected on CD45RA and the negative fraction was taken as the memory subset. Blood was collected by leukapheresis, and PBMCs were isolated by Ficoll-Histopaque density gradient centrifugation and then cryopreserved in liquid nitrogen vapor phase. Analytical flow cytometry was used to check the purity and quantity of each magnetically sorted T cell population. From each sorted fraction, genomic DNA was isolated and quantified by UV absorbance on a Nanodrop 2000c. Using the deep immunoSEQ assay, TCR CDR3 regions were amplified from genomic DNA by multiplex PCR. Extracted genomic DNA from each cell subset was distributed evenly across all wells of several immunoSEQ 96-well plates, and each plate was treated as a replicate. For sorted subsets, about 200 ng genomic DNA, equal to 25,000 to 35,000 T cell genomes, was loaded into each replicate PCR. Purified libraries were measured with a Qubit 3.0 fluorometer, size-checked on a Bioanalyzer 2100, and measured again with the KAPA Library Quantification kit. Every immunoSEQ 96-well plate was sequenced on a dedicated single-read 150-cycle Illumina NextSeq 550 flow cell. The study's own analysis went as follows. Because the immunoSEQ output held only junctional sequences and lacked quality scores, the filtering could not match the filtering applied to full-length reads. Sequences were annotated with PyIR, a Python wrapper for IgBLAST v1.9, and V/J genes and CDR3 were assigned using IMGT germline references. Any read was removed if the V/J assignment was weak (E-value above 1e-6), the CDR3 was missing, or the read contained stop codons, out-of-frame junctions, or ambiguous translated residues. A V3J clonotype was defined by an identical inferred V gene, J gene, and CDR3 amino acid sequence. To compute the percentage overlap between repertoires, the number of shared unique clonotypes was divided by the size of the smaller repertoire. Repertoire richness was assessed with RTK rarefaction, the Chao1 estimator, and Recon v2.1 estimates of unobserved clonotypes. Generation probabilities for all TCRbeta clonotypes obtained by the gDNA method from a handful of donors were computed using OLGA. Entries here come from immuneACCESS through TCRdb and include only in-frame sequences with V and J called. Some clones fail to appear in such tables; in the studies checked, an unresolved V gene covers under half of the shortfall, and the cause of the remainder is unknown. V, J and clone size were drawn from that table, and D and trimming were deduced from the DNA. The sample table lists a few million clones, approximately 95% of them with a count of one. The ten most abundant clones make up 0.1% to 0.15% of the sample.

The clonotype originates from a man aged 18 to 35 in good health. The sequencing sample was made of naive CD4+ T cells sorted from blood. What this sample's cell subset or site label stands for: CD45RA+ positively selected. The sequence joins TRBV5-1 to TRBJ1-2; TRBD1 fits 9 bases in the junction. The sequenced DNA is TGCGCCAGCAGACAGGGGGCTGGTGGCTACACCTTC. It translates to CASRQGAGGYTF.